The T cell receptor beta chain described here comes from a study of T cell repertoires in cytomegalovirus infection. Study summary: Indicated by public TCR beta signatures were CMV infection and matching HLA type.

This clonotype was observed many times. The CDR3 is 14 amino acids. CDR1 LNHDA and CDR2 SQIVND come from the germline V gene (reference sequence). Trimming left V 4 bases short and J 2 bases short, with 11 bases between. TCRdb analysed the reads with MiXCR anew, one entry per CDR3 protein. The table lists about 740,000 distinct CDR3 sequences, 35% to 45% of them singletons, with roughly 2.8% in the top ten. This chain links TRBV19 with TRBJ2-5; either TRBD1 or TRBD2 may supply D (5 bases each). The source of this sequence is a human donor in good health (CMV status not recorded). Some clones in this sample may be carry-over from other donors' samples. The sample taken for sequencing was PBMCs. Written as DNA, the CDR3 is TGTGCCAGTAGTAACTGGGACGGACAAGAGACCCAGTACTTC. Residues: CASSNWDGQETQYF.